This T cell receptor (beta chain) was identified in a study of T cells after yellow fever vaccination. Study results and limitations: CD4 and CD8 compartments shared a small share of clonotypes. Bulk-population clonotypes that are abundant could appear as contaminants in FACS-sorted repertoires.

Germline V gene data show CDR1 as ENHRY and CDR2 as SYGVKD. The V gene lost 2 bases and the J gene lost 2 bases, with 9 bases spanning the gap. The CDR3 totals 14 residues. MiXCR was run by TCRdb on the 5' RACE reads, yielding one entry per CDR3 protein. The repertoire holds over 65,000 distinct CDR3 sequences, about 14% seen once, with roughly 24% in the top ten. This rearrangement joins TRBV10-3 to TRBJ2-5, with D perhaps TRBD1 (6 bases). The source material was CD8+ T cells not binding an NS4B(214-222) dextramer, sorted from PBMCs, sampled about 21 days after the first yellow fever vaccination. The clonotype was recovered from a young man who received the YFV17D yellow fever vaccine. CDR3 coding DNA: TGTGCCATCAGTGAGAGACAGGAGCAAGAGACCCAGTACTTC. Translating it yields CAISERQEQETQYF.